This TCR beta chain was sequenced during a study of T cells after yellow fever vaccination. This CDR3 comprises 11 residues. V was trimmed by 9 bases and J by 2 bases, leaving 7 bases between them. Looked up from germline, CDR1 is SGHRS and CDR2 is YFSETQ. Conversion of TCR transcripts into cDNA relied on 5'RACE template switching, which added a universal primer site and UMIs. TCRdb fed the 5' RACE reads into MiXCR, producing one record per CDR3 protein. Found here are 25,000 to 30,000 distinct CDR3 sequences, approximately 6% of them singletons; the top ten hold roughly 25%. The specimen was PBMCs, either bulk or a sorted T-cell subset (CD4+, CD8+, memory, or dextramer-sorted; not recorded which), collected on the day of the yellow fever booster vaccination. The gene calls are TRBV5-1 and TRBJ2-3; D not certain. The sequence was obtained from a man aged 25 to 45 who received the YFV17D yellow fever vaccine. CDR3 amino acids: CATKATDTQYF. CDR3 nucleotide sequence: TGCGCCACCAAGGCCACAGATACGCAGTATTTT.